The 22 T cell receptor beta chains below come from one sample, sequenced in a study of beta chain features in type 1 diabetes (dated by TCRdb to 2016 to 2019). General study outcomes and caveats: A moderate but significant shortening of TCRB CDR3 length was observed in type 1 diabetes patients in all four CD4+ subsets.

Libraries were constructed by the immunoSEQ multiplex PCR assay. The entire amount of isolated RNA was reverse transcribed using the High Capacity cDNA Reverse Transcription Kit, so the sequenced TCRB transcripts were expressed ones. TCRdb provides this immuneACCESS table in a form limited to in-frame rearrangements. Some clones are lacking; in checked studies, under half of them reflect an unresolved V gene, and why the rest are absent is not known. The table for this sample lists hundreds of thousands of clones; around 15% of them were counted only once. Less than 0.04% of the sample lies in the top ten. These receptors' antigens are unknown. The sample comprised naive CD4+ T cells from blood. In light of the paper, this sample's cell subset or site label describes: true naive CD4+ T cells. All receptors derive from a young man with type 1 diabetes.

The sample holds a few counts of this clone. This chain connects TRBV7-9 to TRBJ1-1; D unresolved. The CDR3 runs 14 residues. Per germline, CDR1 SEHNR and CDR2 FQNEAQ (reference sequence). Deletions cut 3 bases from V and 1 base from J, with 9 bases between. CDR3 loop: CASSLDGPNTEAFF. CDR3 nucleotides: TGTGCCAGCAGCTTGGACGGCCCGAACACTGAAGCTTTCTTT.

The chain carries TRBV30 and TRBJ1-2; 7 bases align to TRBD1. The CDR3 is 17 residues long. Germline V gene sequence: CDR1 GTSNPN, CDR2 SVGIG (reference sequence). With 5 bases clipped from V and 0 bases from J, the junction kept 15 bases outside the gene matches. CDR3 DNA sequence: TGTGCCTGGCAGAGGGTGGGGACAGCTAATTCTAACTATGGCTACACCTTC. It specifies CAWQRVGTANSNYGYTF. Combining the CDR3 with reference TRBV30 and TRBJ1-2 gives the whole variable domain SQTIHQWPATLVQPVGSPLSLECTVEGTSNPNLYWYRQAAGRGLQLLFYSVGIGQISSEVPQNLSASRPQDRQFILSSKKLLLSDSGFYLCAWQRVGTANSNYGYTFGSGTRLTVV.

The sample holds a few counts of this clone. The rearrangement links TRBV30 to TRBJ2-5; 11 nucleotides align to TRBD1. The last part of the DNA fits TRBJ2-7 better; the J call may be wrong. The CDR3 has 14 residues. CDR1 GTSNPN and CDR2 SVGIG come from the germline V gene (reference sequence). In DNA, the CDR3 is TGTGCCTGGAGTCGGACAGGGGGCAAGTACGAGCAGTACTTC. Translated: CAWSRTGGKYEQYF.

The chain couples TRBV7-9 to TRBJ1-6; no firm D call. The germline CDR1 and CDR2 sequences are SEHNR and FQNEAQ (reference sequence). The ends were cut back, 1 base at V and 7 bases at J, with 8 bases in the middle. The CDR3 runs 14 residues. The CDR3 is CASSLGGLNSPLHF. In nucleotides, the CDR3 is TGTGCCAGCAGCTTAGGAGGATTAAATTCACCCCTCCACTTT.

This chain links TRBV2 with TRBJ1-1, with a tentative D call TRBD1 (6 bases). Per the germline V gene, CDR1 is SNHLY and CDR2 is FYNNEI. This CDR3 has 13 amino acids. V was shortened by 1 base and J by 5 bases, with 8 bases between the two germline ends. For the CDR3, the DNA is TGTGCCAGCAGTGAAGGGGGGCGGACTGAAGCTTTCTTT. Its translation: CASSEGGRTEAFF. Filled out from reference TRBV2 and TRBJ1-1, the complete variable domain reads EPEVTQTPSHQVTQMGQEVILRCVPISNHLYFYWYRQILGQKVEFLVSFYNNEISEKSEIFDDQFSVERPDGSNFTLKIRSTKLEDSAMYFCASSEGGRTEAFFGQGTRLTVV.

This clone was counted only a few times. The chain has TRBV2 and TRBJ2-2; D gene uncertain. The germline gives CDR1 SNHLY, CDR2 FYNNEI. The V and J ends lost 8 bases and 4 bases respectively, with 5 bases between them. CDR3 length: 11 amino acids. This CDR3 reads CASRTTGELFF. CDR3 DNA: TGTGCCAGCCGTACCACCGGGGAGCTGTTTTTT.

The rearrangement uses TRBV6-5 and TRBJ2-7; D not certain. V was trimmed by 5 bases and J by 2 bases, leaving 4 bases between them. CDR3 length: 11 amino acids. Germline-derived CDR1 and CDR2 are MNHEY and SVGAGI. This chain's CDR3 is CASSTTYEQYF. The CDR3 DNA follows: TGTGCCAGCAGTACAACCTACGAGCAGTACTTC.

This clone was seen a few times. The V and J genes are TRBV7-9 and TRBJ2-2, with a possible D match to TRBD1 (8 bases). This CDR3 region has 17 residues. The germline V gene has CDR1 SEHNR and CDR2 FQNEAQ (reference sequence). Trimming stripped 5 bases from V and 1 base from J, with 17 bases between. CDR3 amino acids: CASSNRGGPENTGELFF. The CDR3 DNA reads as TGTGCCAGCAGCAACAGGGGGGGACCAGAGAACACCGGGGAGCTGTTTTTT.

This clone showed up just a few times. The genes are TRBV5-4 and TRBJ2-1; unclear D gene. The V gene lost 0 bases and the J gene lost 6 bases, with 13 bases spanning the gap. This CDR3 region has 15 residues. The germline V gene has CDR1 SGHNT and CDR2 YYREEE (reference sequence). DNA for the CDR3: TGTGCCAGCAGCTTGGTGGCGCCGACCGGCAATGAGCAGTTCTTC. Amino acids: CASSLVAPTGNEQFF.

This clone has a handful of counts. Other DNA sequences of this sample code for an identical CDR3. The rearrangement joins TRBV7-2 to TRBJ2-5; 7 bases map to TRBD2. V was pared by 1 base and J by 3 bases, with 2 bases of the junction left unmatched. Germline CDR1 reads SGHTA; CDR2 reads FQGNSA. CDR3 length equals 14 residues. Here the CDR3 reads CASSLGLAEETQYF. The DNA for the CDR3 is TGTGCCAGCAGCTTAGGGCTAGCGGAAGAGACCCAGTACTTC.

The CDR3 DNA is TGTGCCAGCAGTTGGACGGGAGTAGCCGATACGCAGTATTTT. This sequence encodes CASSWTGVADTQYF. The J gene is TRBJ2-3, the V gene TRBV6-5, with D perhaps matching TRBD2 (6 bases). The CDR3 sequence is 14 residues long. The V end was cut by 4 bases, the J end by 6 bases, with 14 bases between. Germline CDR1 and CDR2: MNHEY and SVGAGI.

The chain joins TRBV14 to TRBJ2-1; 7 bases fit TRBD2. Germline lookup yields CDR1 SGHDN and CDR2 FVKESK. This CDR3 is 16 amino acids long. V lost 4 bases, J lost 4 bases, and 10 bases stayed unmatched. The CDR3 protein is CASSLGRGPRYNEQFF. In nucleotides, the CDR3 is TGTGCCAGCAGCCTGGGGAGGGGTCCACGATACAATGAGCAGTTCTTC.

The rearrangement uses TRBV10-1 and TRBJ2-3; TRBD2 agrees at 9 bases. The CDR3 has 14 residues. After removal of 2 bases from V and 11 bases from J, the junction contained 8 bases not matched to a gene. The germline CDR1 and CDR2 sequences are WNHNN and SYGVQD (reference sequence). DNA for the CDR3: TGCGCCAGCAGTGAGGGCGGGAGGGCCATTGGGCAGTATTTT. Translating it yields CASSEGGRAIGQYF.

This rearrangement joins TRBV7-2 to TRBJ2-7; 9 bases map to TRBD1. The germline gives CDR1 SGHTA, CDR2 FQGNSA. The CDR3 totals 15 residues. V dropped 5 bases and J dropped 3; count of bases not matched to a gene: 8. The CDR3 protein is CASSPRTGDLYEQYF. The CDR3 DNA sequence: TGTGCCAGCAGCCCCAGGACAGGGGACCTCTACGAGCAGTACTTC.

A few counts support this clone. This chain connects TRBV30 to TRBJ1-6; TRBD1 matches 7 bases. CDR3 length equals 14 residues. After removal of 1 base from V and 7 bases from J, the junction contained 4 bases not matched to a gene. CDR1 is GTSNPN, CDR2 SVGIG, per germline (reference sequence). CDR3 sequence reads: CAWSDRGGNSPLHF. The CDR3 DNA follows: TGTGCCTGGAGTGACAGGGGAGGGAATTCACCCCTCCACTTT. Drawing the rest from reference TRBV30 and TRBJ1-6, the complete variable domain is SQTIHQWPATLVQPVGSPLSLECTVEGTSNPNLYWYRQAAGRGLQLLFYSVGIGQISSEVPQNLSASRPQDRQFILSSKKLLLSDSGFYLCAWSDRGGNSPLHFGNGTRLTVT.

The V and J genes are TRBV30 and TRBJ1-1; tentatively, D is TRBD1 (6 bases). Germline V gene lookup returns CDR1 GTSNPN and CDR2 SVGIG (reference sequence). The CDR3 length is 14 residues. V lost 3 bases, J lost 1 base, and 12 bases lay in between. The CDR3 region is CAWRGKQGNTEAFF. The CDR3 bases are TGTGCCTGGAGAGGAAAACAGGGGAACACTGAAGCTTTCTTT.

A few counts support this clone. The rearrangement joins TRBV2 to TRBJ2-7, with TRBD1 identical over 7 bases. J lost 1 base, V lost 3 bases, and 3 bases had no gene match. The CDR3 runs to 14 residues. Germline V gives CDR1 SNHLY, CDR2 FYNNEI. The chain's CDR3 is CASSERTGSYEQYF. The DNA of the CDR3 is TGTGCCAGCAGTGAGCGGACAGGATCCTACGAGCAGTACTTC.

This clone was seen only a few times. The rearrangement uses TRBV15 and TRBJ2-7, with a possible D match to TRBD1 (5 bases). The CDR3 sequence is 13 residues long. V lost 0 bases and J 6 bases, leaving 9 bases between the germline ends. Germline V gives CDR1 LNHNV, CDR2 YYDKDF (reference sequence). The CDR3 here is CATSRDRQGEQYF. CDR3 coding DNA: TGTGCCACCAGCAGAGATCGGCAGGGCGAGCAGTACTTC.

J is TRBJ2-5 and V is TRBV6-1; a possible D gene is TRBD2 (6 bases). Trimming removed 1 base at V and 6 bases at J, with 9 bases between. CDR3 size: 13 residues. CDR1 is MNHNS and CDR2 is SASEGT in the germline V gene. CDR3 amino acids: CASSEGGAKTQYF. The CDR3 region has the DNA TGTGCCAGCAGTGAAGGCGGGGCGAAGACCCAGTACTTC.

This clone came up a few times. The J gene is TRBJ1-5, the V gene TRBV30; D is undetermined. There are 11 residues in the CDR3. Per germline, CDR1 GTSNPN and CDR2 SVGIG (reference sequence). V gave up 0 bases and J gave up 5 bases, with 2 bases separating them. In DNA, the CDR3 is TGTGCCTGGAGTGTGGATCAGCCCCAGCATTTT. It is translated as CAWSVDQPQHF.

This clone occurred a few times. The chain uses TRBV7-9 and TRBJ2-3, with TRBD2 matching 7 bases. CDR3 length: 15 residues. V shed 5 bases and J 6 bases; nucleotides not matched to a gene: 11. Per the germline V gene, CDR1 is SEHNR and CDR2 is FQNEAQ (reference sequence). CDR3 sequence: CASSPGTGGLDTQYF. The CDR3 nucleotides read TGTGCCAGCAGCCCCGGGACGGGGGGTCTGGATACGCAGTATTTT. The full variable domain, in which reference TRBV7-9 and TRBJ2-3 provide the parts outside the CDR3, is DTGVSQNPRHKITKRGQNVTFRCDPISEHNRLYWYRQTLGQGPEFLTYFQNEAQLEKSRLLSDRFSAERPKGSFSTLEIQRTEQGDSAMYLCASSPGTGGLDTQYFGPGTRLTVL.

CDR3 amino acids: CASSLVGGRAADTQYF. In nucleotides, the CDR3 is TGTGCCAGCAGCCTGGTGGGCGGGAGGGCCGCAGATACGCAGTATTTT. This chain links TRBV7-2 with TRBJ2-3; 9 bases agree with TRBD2. Germline trimming cut 5 bases from V and 4 bases from J; bases unmatched to any gene: 10. Germline values: CDR1 SGHTA, CDR2 FQGNSA. The CDR3 covers 16 residues.